A selection of T cell receptor beta chains follows, all from one sample in a study of T cell changes during pregnancy in multiple sclerosis. Repertoires were generated with immunoSEQ multiplex PCR, while TCRdb's copy carries only in-frame clones and drops some. This table has roughly 70,000 clones, less than 90% appearing once. The source material was peripheral blood, sampled before pregnancy. These receptor sequences come from a female donor with multiple sclerosis, enrolled in a pregnancy study. The CDR3 runs from the conserved cysteine through the conserved F or W. D genes are given only for firm matches. A clone size is listed for some rows: how often the clone was seen (once, few, many), or a class if it is expanded.

>TRBJ2-7|NA|TRBD1|TRBV19
TGTGCCAGTAGCGAACCGGGACAGGGTCTCGAGCAGTACTTC
CASSEPGQGLEQYF
>TRBJ2-6|NA|NA|TRBV5-8
TGTGCCAGCAGCCAGGTGGCCGGGGCCAACGTCCTGACTTTC
CASSQVAGANVLTF
>TRBJ2-3|NA|NA|TRBV10-3
TGTGCCATCAGTGAGTCTTTCGGCGGGGACACAGATACGCAGTATTTT
CAISESFGGDTDTQYF
>TRBJ2-4|NA|NA|TRBV7-3
TGTGCCAGCAGCTTAGGTTATGGACAGCAAAACATTCAGTACTTC
CASSLGYGQQNIQYF
>TRBJ2-3|NA|TRBD2|TRBV14
TGTGCCAGCAGCCAATTAACAGGACTAGCGGGGGAGAGTACAGATACGCAGTATTTT
CASSQLTGLAGESTDTQYF
>TRBJ1-1|few|NA|TRBV19
TGTGCCAGTAGTTCAACACTAGACACTGAAGCTTTCTTT
CASSSTLDTEAFF
>TRBJ1-2|NA|TRBD1|TRBV18
TGTGCCAGCTCCCACGACAGGGACCCTTCCTATGGCTACACCTTC
CASSHDRDPSYGYTF
>TRBJ1-6|NA|NA|TRBV18
TGTGCCAGCTCATCGGGCAGGGGCACTTCACCCCTCCACTTT
CASSSGRGTSPLHF
>TRBJ2-7|NA|TRBD2|TRBV5-6
TGTGCCAGCAGCTTCGGGACTAGCGGCTACGAGCAGTACTTC
CASSFGTSGYEQYF
>TRBJ2-1|NA|TRBD1|TRBV4-1
TGCGCCAGCAGCCAAGATCTTTGGGACAGGGGAAGCAATGAGCAGTTCTTC
CASSQDLWDRGSNEQFF
>TRBJ2-3|NA|NA|TRBV6-6
TGTGCCAGCAGTTACTCCGACTTTGCCACAGATACGCAGTATTTT
CASSYSDFATDTQYF
>TRBJ2-7|NA|TRBD1|TRBV19
TGTGCCAGTAGTCGGGACAGGGCCGGCTACGAGCAGTACTTC
CASSRDRAGYEQYF
>TRBJ1-4|NA|NA|TRBV6-5
TGTGCCAGCAGAGGACGACTTGGGGGGAATGAAAAACTGTTTTTT
CASRGRLGGNEKLFF
>TRBJ1-5|NA|TRBD1|TRBV27
TGTGCCAGCAGTCCCGGGACAGGGATCTCCAATCAGCCCCAGCATTTT
CASSPGTGISNQPQHF
>TRBJ2-5|NA|NA|TRBV30
TGTGCCTGGAGTTCAGGAGAGACCCAGTACTTC
CAWSSGETQYF
>TRBJ2-1|NA|TRBD2|TRBV5-8
TGTGCCAGCAGCTTGGTAGCGGGGGGGGGAAGTGATGAGCAGTTCTTC
CASSLVAGGGSDEQFF
>TRBJ1-3|NA|NA|TRBV7-9
TGTGCCAGCAGCTTAAAAGTCAGGGAAGGAAACACCATATATTTT
CASSLKVREGNTIYF